Sequencing of this T cell receptor (beta chain) was carried out in a study of shared clonotypes between healthy human individuals. Findings of the study overall: Generally, estimated richness proved larger in naive subsets than it did in memory subsets.

HIV-negative, healthy adults without recent acute infections or vaccinations were the donors. Clones were sequenced by immunoSEQ multiplex PCR, and TCRdb holds only the in-frame ones, with some missing. The table records approximately 2.3 million clones, more than 80% of them present only once. Notes on this clone: Its antigen is as yet unknown. This sample also contains other DNA sequences that code for the same CDR3.

This clonotype was sampled from a man younger than 35 in good health. Some clones in this sample may be carry-over from other donors' samples. Specimen: naive CD4+ T cells from PBMCs. Stated subset: CD45RA+ positively selected.

The CDR3 DNA is TGTGCCAGCAGCCTAAGGGGGAACACTGAAGCTTTCTTT. Amino acids: CASSLRGNTEAFF. The chain links TRBV7-9 to TRBJ1-1; maybe TRBD1 (5 bases). There are 13 residues in the CDR3. Trimming removed 5 bases at V and 1 base at J, with 8 bases between. Germline V gives CDR1 SEHNR, CDR2 FQNEAQ (reference sequence).